Shown below are 21 T cell receptor beta chains from a single sample sequenced in a study of pediatric ulcerative colitis. Assay: immunoSEQ multiplex PCR; the TCRdb copy retains only in-frame clones and omits some. This table holds about 64,000 clones, 77% found once. The sequencing input was blood. Every receptor here comes from a boy between 5 and 17 years old with moderate ulcerative colitis.

V gene TRBV19 combines with J gene TRBJ1-1; D gene unclear. Germline V gene sequence: CDR1 LNHDA, CDR2 SQIVND (reference sequence). V gave up 3 bases and J gave up 3 bases, with 8 bases separating them. The CDR3 totals 13 residues. CDR3 protein: CASSIVEDTEAFF. As DNA, the CDR3 is TGTGCCAGTAGTATTGTTGAGGACACTGAAGCTTTCTTT.

In the case of this clone: Other DNA sequences from this sample encode an identical CDR3 as well. The chain links TRBV29-1 to TRBJ2-7; D gene uncertain. The CDR3 is 12 residues long. Trimming cost V 5 bases and J 3 bases, with 11 bases left between them. Germline values: CDR1 SQVTM, CDR2 ANQGSEA. The CDR3 loop is CSVSGQSYEQYF. As DNA, the CDR3 is TGCAGCGTTAGTGGGCAGAGCTACGAGCAGTACTTC.

This chain links TRBV27 with TRBJ2-7, with D unclear. The V end lost 3 bases, the J end lost 2 bases, and 8 bases lay between the germline ends. This CDR3 is built from 13 residues. The germline CDR1 and CDR2 sequences are MNHEY and SMNVEV (reference sequence). CDR3 sequence (DNA): TGTGCCAGCAGTTTCTCTAGAGCCTACGAGCAGTACTTC. It specifies CASSFSRAYEQYF.

This chain joins TRBV25-1 and TRBJ1-4, with a possible D match to TRBD1 (6 bases). The CDR3 is 15 amino acids. V shed 3 bases and J shed 3 bases, with 11 bases lying between them. Looked up from germline, CDR1 is MGHDK and CDR2 is SYGVNS. The CDR3 protein is CASSEPDSPNEKLFF. In DNA form, the CDR3 reads TGTGCCAGCAGTGAGCCGGACAGCCCTAATGAAAAACTGTTTTTT.

The chain carries TRBV7-2 and TRBJ2-1; D is undetermined. V was trimmed by 3 bases and J by 7 bases, leaving 4 bases between them. Germline CDR1 reads SGHTA; CDR2 reads FQGNSA. The CDR3 loop spans 11 amino acids. The CDR3 spells CASSFVNEQFF. CDR3 in DNA: TGTGCCAGCAGCTTCGTGAATGAGCAGTTCTTC.

The chain joins TRBV15 to TRBJ1-5, with TRBD1 as a possible D gene (6 bases). Germline V lookup: CDR1 LNHNV, CDR2 YYDKDF (reference sequence). The ends were cut back, 0 bases at V and 3 bases at J, with 18 bases in the middle. The length of the CDR3 is 18 residues. The CDR3 DNA sequence: TGTGCCACCAGCAGAGATAGTTTGGGGCAGGGGCACAATCAGCCCCAGCATTTT. Protein sequence: CATSRDSLGQGHNQPQHF.

This clone was seen a handful of times. The CDR3 protein is CASSPDQNYGYTF. CDR3 in DNA: TGTGCCAGCAGCCCTGACCAAAACTATGGCTACACCTTC. The chain joins TRBV9 to TRBJ1-2; D is unresolved. In germline, CDR1 is SGDLS, CDR2 YYNGEE. V was pared by 4 bases and J by 2 bases, with 9 bases between. This CDR3 comprises 13 residues.

The chain employs TRBV10-2 and TRBJ2-5; 9 bases map to TRBD2. The V and J ends lost 4 bases and 2 bases, in that order; junction bases with no gene match: 8. The CDR3 is 16 residues long. Germline CDR1 WSHSY, CDR2 SAAADI. This chain's CDR3 is CASSGWASGMQETQYF. DNA of the CDR3: TGCGCCAGCAGTGGGTGGGCTAGCGGGATGCAAGAGACCCAGTACTTC.

The rearrangement links TRBV9 to TRBJ2-7, with TRBD1 matching 7 bases. Germline lookup yields CDR1 SGDLS and CDR2 YYNGEE. The CDR3 has 14 residues. The V and J ends lost 3 bases and 5 bases, in that order; junction bases with no gene match: 8. CDR3 sequence reads: CASSEVQGSHEQYF. In DNA form, the CDR3 reads TGTGCCAGCAGCGAGGTACAGGGGTCCCACGAGCAGTACTTC.

The chain combines TRBV7-7 with TRBJ2-3; 12 bases agree with TRBD2. The CDR3 runs to 17 residues. CDR1 and CDR2 (germline): SSHAT, FNYEAQ (reference sequence). The V segment lost 5 bases and the J segment 0 bases; nucleotides outside the gene matches: 6. The chain's CDR3 is CASSEGLAGTSTDTQYF. The CDR3 nucleotides are TGTGCCAGCAGCGAGGGACTAGCGGGCACAAGCACAGATACGCAGTATTTT.

This clone turned up a few times. Here the CDR3 DNA reads TGTGCCAGCAGTGTACCGGGACAGGACTACGAGCAGTACTTC. The encoded protein is CASSVPGQDYEQYF. The chain joins TRBV11-1 to TRBJ2-7, with 8 positions matching TRBD1. This CDR3 contains 14 residues. Germline lookup yields CDR1 SGHAT and CDR2 FQDESV (reference sequence). The ends lost 6 bases at V and 3 bases at J; junction bases unmatched: 7.

The gene calls are TRBV29-1 and TRBJ2-7; 9 bases match TRBD1. Germline V gene sequence: CDR1 SQVTM, CDR2 ANQGSEA. The ends lost 5 bases at V and 5 bases at J; junction bases unmatched: 16. The CDR3 has 16 amino acids. The CDR3 here is CSVLVRTGVRKDEQYF. The DNA of the CDR3 is TGCAGCGTTTTGGTAAGGACAGGGGTTCGTAAAGACGAGCAGTACTTC.

The chain is built from TRBV7-6 and TRBJ1-1, with TRBD1 as a possible D gene (6 bases). Per germline, CDR1 SGHVS and CDR2 FNYEAQ. The CDR3 covers 14 residues. Trimming removed 5 bases at V and 1 base at J, with 11 bases between. The CDR3 DNA reads as TGTGCCAGCAGCCCAATCAGGGGGAACACTGAAGCTTTCTTT. This codes for CASSPIRGNTEAFF.

The chain couples TRBV9 to TRBJ2-3, with 8 bases matching TRBD2. CDR1 and CDR2 from the germline V gene are SGDLS and YYNGEE. V lost 0 bases and J lost 6; bases outside the gene matches: 12. CDR3 length: 17 amino acids. The CDR3 spells CASSVDGLSGGSDTQYF. The CDR3 DNA reads TGTGCCAGCAGCGTAGATGGTTTGAGCGGGGGAAGTGATACGCAGTATTTT.

The chain combines TRBV12-2 with TRBJ1-1; the table's D call, TRBD1, was not checked against the DNA. TRBV12-2 is shown as a pseudogene. There are 19 residues in the CDR3. CDR3 sequence: CASRLPRNLGQGMNTEAFF. CDR3 nucleotides: TGTGCAAGTCGCTTACCCCGGAACCTTGGACAGGGAATGAACACTGAAGCTTTCTTT.

The V gene is TRBV4-1, the J gene TRBJ2-5; 7 positions match TRBD1. The germline V gene encodes CDR1 MGHRA and CDR2 YSYEKL. The CDR3 covers 16 residues. V was clipped by 4 bases and J by 7 bases; unmatched bases: 15. DNA of the CDR3: TGCGCCAGCAGCCCCGAGGGGGCGCCAAACGAGGGGACCCAGTACTTC. Translating it yields CASSPEGAPNEGTQYF.

V gene TRBV6-4 combines with J gene TRBJ1-1; no clear D gene. Germline CDR1 and CDR2: MRHNA and SNTAGT. V lost 0 bases to trimming and J lost 6 bases, with 11 bases between them. The CDR3 extends over 14 amino acids. The CDR3 nucleotides read TGTGCCAGCAGTGACTCGATAGGGTCTCCTGAAGCTTTCTTT. It is translated as CASSDSIGSPEAFF.

V gene TRBV29-1 combines with J gene TRBJ2-2; 9 positions match TRBD1. Trimming removed 0 bases from V and 5 bases from J; junction bases left unmatched: 10. This CDR3 spans 17 amino acids. Germline V gene data show CDR1 as SQVTM and CDR2 as ANQGSEA. In DNA, the CDR3 is TGCAGCGTTGAAGACCCCGGGGGACAGGGTCTAACCGGGGAGCTGTTTTTT. Its translation: CSVEDPGGQGLTGELFF.

This clone was picked up one time. In DNA form, the CDR3 reads TGTGCCAGCAGCCGGCCGGCACATCCCTACGAGCAGTACTTC. This sequence encodes CASSRPAHPYEQYF. The chain is built from TRBV7-4 and TRBJ2-7; D is uncertain. The germline V gene has CDR1 SGHVT and CDR2 SQSDAQ. CDR3 size: 14 residues. V was trimmed by 5 bases and J by 2 bases, leaving 13 bases between them.

This rearrangement joins TRBV18 to TRBJ2-1; 7 bases line up with TRBD2. CDR3 length: 15 amino acids. J lost 1 base, V lost 3 bases, and 3 bases had no gene match. The germline V gene encodes CDR1 KGHSH and CDR2 LQKENI. Written as DNA, the CDR3 is TGTGCCAGCTCACCTTCCGGGGGGTCCTACAATGAGCAGTTCTTC. The encoded protein is CASSPSGGSYNEQFF.

This sequence joins TRBV7-6 and TRBJ2-3; TRBD1 might be the D (6 bases). The CDR3 runs to 14 residues. The V and J ends lost 2 bases and 6 bases respectively, with 12 bases between them. Looked up from germline, CDR1 is SGHVS and CDR2 is FNYEAQ. Here the CDR3 reads CASSLTGMADTQYF. The CDR3 DNA is TGTGCCAGCAGCTTAACAGGGATGGCGGATACGCAGTATTTT. Full variable domain (remainder filled in from reference TRBV7-6 and TRBJ2-3): GAGVSQSPRYKVTKRGQDVALRCDPISGHVSLYWYRQALGQGPEFLTYFNYEAQQDKSGLPNDRFSAERPEGSISTLTIQRTEQRDSAMYRCASSLTGMADTQYFGPGTRLTVL.